This entry concerns a single T cell receptor (beta chain). Reverse transcription used about 0.45 to 1 ug RNA and random hexamers. TCRdb fed the immunoSEQ multiplex PCR reads into MiXCR, producing one record per CDR3 protein. The sample has 110,000 or so distinct CDR3 sequences, under 95% seen once. This entry is derived from a study of CD8 T cells in Susac syndrome. The authors carried out high-throughput sequencing of TCR beta. They applied it to CD8+ and CD4+ T cells obtained from blood. The CDR3 has 11 amino acids. Germline V lookup: CDR1 MNHEY, CDR2 SVGAGI. Trimming cost V 2 bases and J 10 bases, with 8 bases left between them.

This receptor was taken from a human donor in good health. The chain couples TRBV6-5 to TRBJ2-5; D is uncertain. The sequenced sample consisted of CD8+ T cells from PBMCs. CDR3 amino acids: CASSYLHVQYF. The CDR3 region has the DNA TGTGCCAGCAGTTACCTCCACGTCCAGTACTTC.